The 21 T cell receptor beta chains given below trace back to one sample, sequenced in a study of blood T cell repertoires in COVID-19. Sequenced by immunoSEQ multiplex PCR; TCRdb stores in-frame clones only, minus some. The sample comprises approximately 75,000 clones, about 76% of which are singletons, and 25% to 30% rests with the top ten. The sequencing input was peripheral blood. The receptor source for this set is an elderly woman with active or convalescent COVID-19.

The chain uses TRBV7-2 and TRBJ1-6, with TRBD1 as a possible D gene (6 bases). V was trimmed by 1 base and J by 4 bases, leaving 8 bases between them. Germline lookup yields CDR1 SGHTA and CDR2 FQGNSA. The CDR3 sequence is 15 residues long. CDR3 residues: CASSLVTGYNSPLHF. The CDR3, as DNA: TGTGCCAGCAGCTTAGTGACAGGTTATAATTCACCCCTCCACTTT.

This chain links TRBV5-6 with TRBJ1-6; the D gene is possibly TRBD1 (5 bases). The CDR3 is made up of 16 amino acids. Looked up from germline, CDR1 is SGHDT and CDR2 is YYEEEE. Trimming left V 4 bases short and J 0 bases short, with 11 bases between. The CDR3 DNA reads as TGTGCCAGCAGCCCCCTCGACAGCTCCTATAATTCACCCCTCCACTTT. This gives the protein CASSPLDSSYNSPLHF.

The chain uses TRBV5-1 and TRBJ2-4, with 7 nucleotides matching TRBD1. The CDR3 loop spans 17 amino acids. Per germline, CDR1 SGHRS and CDR2 YFSETQ. V was clipped by 4 bases and J by 0 bases; unmatched bases: 10. CDR3 nucleotides: TGCGCCAGCAGCCAACAGACAGGGTGGATAGCCAAAAACATTCAGTACTTC. It codes for CASSQQTGWIAKNIQYF.

The chain has TRBV4-3 and TRBJ2-1, with 12 bases matching TRBD2. V trimming: 3 bases; J trimming: 4 bases; junction bases outside the gene matches: 10. The CDR3 contains 18 residues. Germline CDR1 and CDR2: LGHNA and YSLEER. The CDR3 loop is CASSHPRASGGGYNEQFF. The CDR3, as DNA: TGCGCCAGCAGCCATCCTAGGGCTAGCGGGGGGGGTTACAATGAGCAGTTCTTC.

The rearrangement links TRBV15 to TRBJ1-1; the D gene is possibly TRBD1 (5 bases). The V and J ends lost 3 bases and 11 bases respectively, with 16 bases between them. The germline V gene encodes CDR1 LNHNV and CDR2 YYDKDF (reference sequence). The CDR3 has 13 residues. The CDR3 loop reads CATSRGGTHPAFF. The CDR3 nucleotides are TGTGCCACCAGCAGGGGGGGGACCCATCCGGCTTTCTTT.

The chain recombines TRBV6-6 with TRBJ2-1, with 9 bases lining up with TRBD2. Germline-derived CDR1 and CDR2 are MNHNY and SVGAGI (reference sequence). The CDR3 consists of 17 residues. V trimming: 5 bases; J trimming: 0 bases; junction bases outside the gene matches: 8. The DNA for the CDR3 is TGTGCCAGCAGTCAAACTCTAGCGGGGTTCTCCTACAATGAGCAGTTCTTC. Amino acid sequence: CASSQTLAGFSYNEQFF.

V gene TRBV30 combines with J gene TRBJ1-2; D ambiguous. Germline loops: CDR1 GTSNPN, CDR2 SVGIG (reference sequence). V dropped 4 bases and J dropped 3 bases, with 6 bases sitting between them. This CDR3 has 11 amino acids. The CDR3 nucleotides read TGTGCCTGGAAACAGTACTATGGCTACACCTTC. This codes for CAWKQYYGYTF.

This clone was observed a single time. The chain has TRBV5-6 and TRBJ1-6, with a possible D match to TRBD1 (5 bases). The V end lost 2 bases, the J end lost 7 bases, and 13 bases lay between the germline ends. The CDR3 sequence is 15 residues long. Per the germline V gene, CDR1 is SGHDT and CDR2 is YYEEEE. The CDR3 spells CASSFRAGWNSPLHF. In DNA, the CDR3 is TGTGCCAGCAGCTTCAGGGCCGGATGGAATTCACCCCTCCACTTT.

This clone appeared once. This chain joins TRBV6-5 and TRBJ2-5, with 8 positions matching TRBD1. V trimming: 6 bases; J trimming: 5 bases; junction bases outside the gene matches: 5. Germline V CDR1 and CDR2: MNHEY, SVGAGI. The CDR3 runs 13 residues. CDR3: CASRPYRGETQYF. CDR3 DNA: TGTGCCAGCAGACCTTACAGGGGGGAGACCCAGTACTTC.

The chain is built from TRBV9 and TRBJ1-4; maybe TRBD1 (6 bases). The V gene's germline CDR1 is SGDLS and CDR2 YYNGEE. This CDR3 is built from 16 residues. V lost 3 bases, J lost 13 bases, and 25 bases lay in between. CDR3 loop: CASSARPGHLNEGLFF. CDR3 DNA: TGTGCCAGCAGCGCGAGGCCGGGACACCTAAATGAAGGACTGTTTTTT.

V and J are TRBV12-5 and TRBJ1-2; 7 positions match TRBD1. V trimming: 2 bases; J trimming: 5 bases; junction bases outside the gene matches: 11. The CDR3 has 16 amino acids. Germline CDR1 LGHNT, CDR2 FRNRAP. The CDR3 region is CASGLSESGGQYGYTF. The CDR3 region has the DNA TGTGCTAGTGGTTTGTCCGAATCAGGGGGACAGTATGGCTACACCTTC.

The V and J genes are TRBV10-3 and TRBJ1-6; D is unresolved. V lost 3 bases to trimming and J lost 7 bases, with 16 bases between them. Germline loops: CDR1 ENHRY, CDR2 SYGVKD. The CDR3 totals 16 residues. CDR3 loop: CAISDSRGVGNSPLHF. The CDR3 DNA follows: TGTGCCATCAGTGACTCACGGGGAGTTGGGAATTCACCCCTCCACTTT.

V gene TRBV5-1 combines with J gene TRBJ1-1; a possible D gene is TRBD1 (5 bases). Germline V CDR1 and CDR2: SGHRS, YFSETQ. V lost 4 bases, J lost 1 base, and 11 bases lay in between. This CDR3 is 14 amino acids long. CDR3 residues: CASSPDSQNTEAFF. The CDR3 DNA reads TGCGCCAGCAGCCCCGACAGTCAGAACACTGAAGCTTTCTTT.

This chain connects TRBV30 to TRBJ1-2; TRBD1 aligns across 7 bases. The CDR3 has 14 residues. V lost 2 bases and J lost 4; bases outside the gene matches: 7. In germline, CDR1 is GTSNPN, CDR2 SVGIG (reference sequence). The CDR3 DNA follows: TGTGCCTGGAGTACCCCGGGACAGAGCTATGGCTACACCTTC. Encoded protein: CAWSTPGQSYGYTF.

This chain uses TRBV27 with TRBJ2-3; D remains ambiguous. The CDR3 contains 16 residues. The V end was cut by 0 bases, the J end by 4 bases, with 14 bases between. Germline V gives CDR1 MNHEY, CDR2 SMNVEV (reference sequence). CDR3 region: CASSLSSGFSADTQYF. Here the CDR3 DNA reads TGTGCCAGCAGTTTATCGAGTGGTTTTTCGGCAGATACGCAGTATTTT.

The J gene is TRBJ1-5, the V gene TRBV7-9; 9 bases agree with TRBD1. The CDR3 is 16 amino acids. Unmatched junction bases numbered 10, after V lost 4 bases and J lost 6 bases. Looked up from germline, CDR1 is SEHNR and CDR2 is FQNEAQ (reference sequence). The CDR3 DNA reads TGTGCCAGCAGCTCTACACTACAGGGGGCCGGTCAGCCCCAGCATTTT. Residues: CASSSTLQGAGQPQHF.

This rearrangement joins TRBV12-3 or TRBV12-4 to TRBJ1-1; D remains unclear. Trimming left V 6 bases short and J 2 bases short, with 7 bases between. This CDR3 contains 12 residues. The CDR3 reads CASSPFNTEAFF. DNA for the CDR3: TGTGCCAGCAGCCCCTTTAACACTGAAGCTTTCTTT.

The V gene is TRBV5-4, the J gene TRBJ2-2, with TRBD2 matching over 8 bases. V shed 0 bases, J shed 7 bases, and the junction held 2 bases outside the gene matches. The CDR3 is 14 amino acids. The germline CDR1 and CDR2 sequences are SGHNT and YYREEE (reference sequence). CDR3 sequence: CASSLGSGDGELFF. Here the CDR3 DNA reads TGTGCCAGCAGCTTGGGTAGCGGGGACGGGGAGCTGTTTTTT.

V gene TRBV7-9 combines with J gene TRBJ1-1; 8 bases are shared with TRBD1. The CDR3 runs to 15 residues. The V segment lost 5 bases and the J segment 1 base; nucleotides outside the gene matches: 6. Germline V lookup: CDR1 SEHNR, CDR2 FQNEAQ (reference sequence). The CDR3 region has the DNA TGTGCCAGCAGCCCAGGACAGGGCCCGAACACTGAAGCTTTCTTT. Translated, it gives CASSPGQGPNTEAFF. The variable domain in full, with the rest retrieved from reference TRBV7-9 and TRBJ1-1, is DTGVSQNPRHKITKRGQNVTFRCDPISEHNRLYWYRQTLGQGPEFLTYFQNEAQLEKSRLLSDRFSAERPKGSFSTLEIQRTEQGDSAMYLCASSPGQGPNTEAFFGQGTRLTVV.

This rearrangement joins TRBV10-1 to TRBJ2-3; TRBD1 might be the D (5 bases). The CDR3 totals 13 residues. V dropped 2 bases and J dropped 9 bases, with 12 bases sitting between them. Germline V CDR1 and CDR2: WNHNN, SYGVQD (reference sequence). The CDR3 nucleotides read TGCGCCAGCAGTGAGATAGTAGGGGCAACGCAGTATTTT. It encodes CASSEIVGATQYF.

V and J are TRBV5-1 and TRBJ1-2, with D perhaps matching TRBD1 (6 bases). The V gene lost 3 bases and the J gene lost 4 bases, with 13 bases spanning the gap. This CDR3 has 14 amino acids. CDR1 is SGHRS and CDR2 is YFSETQ in the germline V gene. The CDR3 DNA sequence: TGCGCCAGCAGCTCAGGACAGTCCTTCTATGGCTACACCTTC. Translated: CASSSGQSFYGYTF.